These 25 T cell receptor beta chains share one sample of origin, sequenced in a study of CD8 T cells in ankylosing spondylitis. TCRdb reanalysed the 5' RACE reads using MiXCR and keeps one entry per CDR3 protein. The sample holds 150,000 to 200,000 distinct CDR3 sequences, under 15% seen once. Sequenced sample: blood, either unsorted or a sorted T cell fraction (not recorded which). The receptor set was obtained from a female donor with ankylosing spondylitis or in good health (not recorded which).

This clonotype showed up many times. The chain has TRBV6-1 and TRBJ2-1; tentative D call: TRBD2 (6 bases). Trimming took 6 bases from V and 0 from J, leaving 12 bases between them. This CDR3 has 15 amino acids. Germline V gene data show CDR1 as MNHNS and CDR2 as SASEGT. The CDR3 DNA reads TGTGCCAGCAGGATAGCGGAGAGCTCCTACAATGAGCAGTTCTTC. Protein product: CASRIAESSYNEQFF.

This clonotype has a count of ten or more. The chain combines TRBV20-1 with TRBJ2-1; TRBD2 aligns across 8 bases. The junction had 7 bases not matched to a gene; V was cut back by 3 bases and J by 3 bases. This CDR3 is 15 amino acids long. Germline V lookup: CDR1 DFQATT, CDR2 SNEGSKA (reference sequence). The CDR3 sequence: CSASRRSGIYNEQFF. CDR3 sequence (DNA): TGCAGTGCTAGCCGGCGTAGCGGGATCTACAATGAGCAGTTCTTC.

Ten or more counts support this clonotype. This chain joins TRBV5-1 and TRBJ1-1, with 7 bases lining up with TRBD1. The CDR3 loop spans 15 amino acids. The junction had 8 bases not matched to a gene; V was cut back by 1 base and J by 5 bases. Germline V CDR1 and CDR2: SGHRS, YFSETQ. In nucleotides, the CDR3 is TGCGCCAGCAGCTTGCCTGACAGGGACTTGACTGAAGCTTTCTTT. Translating gives CASSLPDRDLTEAFF.

This chain joins TRBV5-1 and TRBJ1-1; TRBD1 agrees at 9 bases. Germline V gene sequence: CDR1 SGHRS, CDR2 YFSETQ. CDR3 length: 16 amino acids. The trim removed 4 bases at V and 5 bases at J, leaving 12 bases unmatched. In DNA, the CDR3 is TGCGCCAGCAGCGCACCGGGACAGGGTGGTTGGACTGAAGCTTTCTTT. Its translation is CASSAPGQGGWTEAFF.

The chain is built from TRBV7-3 and TRBJ2-1, with 9 bases aligning to TRBD2. The V gene end was trimmed by 1 base and the J gene end by 2 bases; junction bases not matched to a gene: 9. In germline, CDR1 is SGHTA, CDR2 FQGTGA. The CDR3 sequence is 18 residues long. CDR3 region: CASSLNPASGTTYNEQFF. The CDR3 region has the DNA TGTGCCAGCAGCTTAAACCCGGCTAGCGGGACCACCTACAATGAGCAGTTCTTC.

The V gene is TRBV20-1, the J gene TRBJ2-1; 10 bases agree with TRBD1. After removal of 3 bases from V and 8 bases from J, the junction contained 7 bases not matched to a gene. The CDR3 is 14 amino acids. Looked up from germline, CDR1 is DFQATT and CDR2 is SNEGSKA (reference sequence). The CDR3 DNA sequence: TGCAGTGCTAGGCCTTGGACAGGGGGAGATGAGCAGTTCTTC. Translated, it gives CSARPWTGGDEQFF.

This clonotype was recorded at least ten times. The gene calls are TRBV7-9 and TRBJ2-3; D unclear. The V end was cut by 5 bases, the J end by 1 base, with 10 bases between. CDR1 and CDR2 from the germline V gene are SEHNR and FQNEAQ (reference sequence). This CDR3 contains 14 residues. DNA for the CDR3: TGTGCCAGCAGCCGCTCGGGCGGCACAGATACGCAGTATTTT. The encoded protein is CASSRSGGTDTQYF.

This chain uses TRBV7-9 with TRBJ1-1, with unresolved D. In germline, CDR1 is SEHNR, CDR2 FQNEAQ (reference sequence). The V and J ends lost 4 bases and 7 bases respectively, with 7 bases between them. This CDR3 has 11 amino acids. CDR3: CASSSGIEAFF. The CDR3 DNA is TGTGCCAGCAGCTCGGGGATTGAAGCTTTCTTT. Based on the CDR3 plus reference TRBV7-9 and TRBJ1-1, the full variable domain is DTGVSQNPRHKITKRGQNVTFRCDPISEHNRLYWYRQTLGQGPEFLTYFQNEAQLEKSRLLSDRFSAERPKGSFSTLEIQRTEQGDSAMYLCASSSGIEAFFGQGTRLTVV.

This clonotype was observed a handful of times. The V call is TRBV6-5, the J call TRBJ2-7; D is perhaps TRBD1 (6 bases). Trimming took 0 bases from V and 5 from J, leaving 17 bases between them. The germline V gene encodes CDR1 MNHEY and CDR2 SVGAGI. This CDR3 comprises 16 residues. CDR3: CASSYSGADLGDEQYF. The CDR3 DNA sequence: TGTGCCAGCAGTTACTCGGGGGCGGACCTAGGGGACGAGCAGTACTTC.

Notes on this clonotype: A much larger clone is a single base away; this may be a read error. The V gene is TRBV29-1, the J gene TRBJ1-5; TRBD1 aligns across 10 bases. This CDR3 is built from 14 residues. Germline V gene lookup returns CDR1 SQVTM and CDR2 ANQGSEA. J lost 5 bases, V lost 6 bases, and 7 bases had no gene match. The CDR3 sequence: CSVSGTGEDQPQHF. CDR3 sequence (DNA): TGCAGCGTCTCCGGGACAGGGGAAGATCAGCCCCAGCATTTT.

In this sample, this clonotype turned up many times. The chain is built from TRBV29-1 and TRBJ2-7; tentatively, D is TRBD1 or TRBD2 (5 bases each). V lost 5 bases and J 5 bases, leaving 22 bases between the germline ends. The CDR3 has 15 amino acids. CDR1 and CDR2 from the germline V gene are SQVTM and ANQGSEA. The CDR3: CSVTRPGRLLDEQYF. The DNA for the CDR3 is TGCAGCGTTACTCGCCCGGGACGGTTGTTGGACGAGCAGTACTTC.

This clonotype was observed many times. The chain combines TRBV10-3 with TRBJ2-1; a possible D gene is TRBD2 (6 bases). The CDR3 is 14 residues long. CDR1 ENHRY and CDR2 SYGVKD come from the germline V gene. Deletions cut 4 bases from V and 5 bases from J, with 12 bases between. CDR3 in amino acids: CAISGSGAHNEQFF. In DNA, the CDR3 is TGTGCCATCAGTGGCTCGGGAGCCCACAATGAGCAGTTCTTC.

This clonotype was counted at least ten times. The chain employs TRBV7-9 and TRBJ2-7; D might be TRBD1 (6 bases). The CDR3 runs to 13 residues. V was clipped by 4 bases and J by 3 bases, with 10 bases between them. The germline CDR1 and CDR2 sequences are SEHNR and FQNEAQ (reference sequence). CDR3 DNA: TGTGCCAGCAGCTCCCGGGACAACTACGAGCAGTACTTC. This codes for CASSSRDNYEQYF.

This clonotype was seen many times. This chain links TRBV7-6 with TRBJ2-7; D is uncertain. The CDR3 sequence is 14 residues long. V lost 5 bases to trimming and J lost 1 base, with 12 bases between them. Germline V gene lookup returns CDR1 SGHVS and CDR2 FNYEAQ. The CDR3 loop is CASSPSDESYEQYF. The CDR3 DNA is TGTGCCAGCAGCCCCTCCGATGAATCCTACGAGCAGTACTTC.

The chain recombines TRBV5-1 with TRBJ2-1; D might be TRBD2 (5 bases). The CDR3 extends over 13 amino acids. The germline gives CDR1 SGHRS, CDR2 YFSETQ. Trimming cost V 3 bases and J 6 bases, with 10 bases left between them. CDR3 coding DNA: TGCGCCAGCAGCTCAGTTAGCGTCAATGAGCAGTTCTTC. Residues: CASSSVSVNEQFF.

The chain recombines TRBV12-3 or TRBV12-4 with TRBJ2-4; D is possibly TRBD2 (6 bases). Between the trimmed V and J ends, which lost 6 bases and 2 bases, there was a span of 11 bases. The CDR3 runs 14 residues. DNA for the CDR3: TGTGCCAGCAGCGTCGGGGGAACCAAAAACATTCAGTACTTC. Translated: CASSVGGTKNIQYF.

About this clonotype itself: This clone may be a read error of a much larger clone one base away. The genes are TRBV6-2 or TRBV6-3 and TRBJ1-5, with D uncertain. Trimming shortened V by 8 bases and J by 9 bases, and 26 bases separated the two germline ends. The CDR3 length is 16 residues. Germline V gene data show CDR1 as MNHEY and CDR2 as SVGEGT. This CDR3 reads CASGLPCPSPVGPQHF. In DNA form, the CDR3 reads TGTGCCAGCGGCCTACCTTGTCCCTCACCGGTAGGGCCCCAGCATTTT.

At least ten counts were recorded for this clonotype. The V call is TRBV5-1, the J call TRBJ1-4; TRBD1 might be the D (5 bases). V dropped 1 base and J dropped 11 bases, with 21 bases sitting between them. The CDR3 has 16 amino acids. Germline V gene sequence: CDR1 SGHRS, CDR2 YFSETQ. The CDR3 protein is CASSLNFEDPGGKLFF. Here the CDR3 DNA reads TGCGCCAGCAGCTTGAATTTTGAGGATCCCGGGGGGAAACTGTTTTTT.

In this sample, this clonotype turned up a few times. The chain combines TRBV10-3 with TRBJ2-7, with a weak D call TRBD1 (6 bases). This CDR3 region has 16 residues. Germline CDR1 is ENHRY and CDR2 is SYGVKD. V was cut by 1 base and J by 4 bases, with 17 bases left in between. The CDR3 loop is CAISEFPTGSNYEQYF. CDR3 in DNA: TGTGCCATCAGTGAGTTTCCAACAGGGTCGAATTACGAGCAGTACTTC.

This clonotype has just a few counts. The chain employs TRBV6-6 and TRBJ1-5; 7 bases map to TRBD1. CDR3 length equals 13 residues. Germline V gene data show CDR1 as MNHNY and CDR2 as SVGAGI (reference sequence). J lost 4 bases, V lost 7 bases, and 4 bases had no gene match. The CDR3 nucleotides are TGTGCCAGCACCGGGACAGTTAATCAGCCCCAGCATTTT. It encodes CASTGTVNQPQHF.

This clonotype has only a few counts. The chain links TRBV12-3 or TRBV12-4 to TRBJ2-5, with 10 positions matching TRBD2. The V and J ends lost 6 bases and 5 bases, in that order; junction bases with no gene match: 6. The length of the CDR3 is 14 residues. CDR3 protein: CASRASGRRETQYF. DNA for the CDR3: TGTGCCAGCAGGGCTAGCGGGAGACGGGAGACCCAGTACTTC.

This clonotype was counted between two and nine times. This sequence joins TRBV24-1 and TRBJ1-1, with D uncertain. CDR1 and CDR2 (germline): KGHDR, SFDVKD. Trimming removed 4 bases at V and 5 bases at J, with 13 bases between. The CDR3 has 14 amino acids. The CDR3 reads CATSDPNQRTEAFF. The CDR3 DNA sequence: TGTGCCACCAGTGACCCTAATCAGCGGACTGAAGCTTTCTTT.

This clonotype was seen ten or more times. The chain couples TRBV7-8 to TRBJ1-3; D gene unclear. Germline V gives CDR1 SGHVS, CDR2 FQNEAQ. The CDR3 covers 13 residues. Deletions cut 5 bases from V and 4 bases from J, with 9 bases between. CDR3 protein: CASSTPAGNTIYF. DNA for the CDR3: TGTGCCAGCAGCACGCCGGCAGGAAACACCATATATTTT. Using reference TRBV7-8 and TRBJ1-3 for the parts outside the CDR3, the full variable domain is GAGVSQSPRYKVAKRGQDVALRCDPISGHVSLFWYQQALGQGPEFLTYFQNEAQLDKSGLPSDRFFAERPEGSVSTLKIQRTQQEDSAVYLCASSTPAGNTIYFGEGSWLTVV.

The chain has TRBV6-2 or TRBV6-3 and TRBJ2-7; TRBD1 or TRBD2 may be the D gene (5 bases each). CDR1 and CDR2 from the germline V gene are MNHEY and SVGEGT. The CDR3 is 14 residues long. Trimming removed 2 bases from V and 5 bases from J, with 13 bases in between. This chain's CDR3 is CASSYTGPTDEQYF. For the CDR3, the DNA is TGTGCCAGCAGTTACACGGGGCCAACGGACGAGCAGTACTTC.

This clonotype came up many times. The V and J genes are TRBV4-2 and TRBJ2-5; the D gene is possibly TRBD2 (5 bases). From germline, CDR1 is LGHNA and CDR2 YNFKEQ. V was shortened by 5 bases and J by 2 bases, with 12 bases between the two germline ends. The CDR3 consists of 14 residues. CDR3: CASSSQRIQETQYF. The DNA of the CDR3 is TGTGCCAGCAGCTCACAGCGGATACAAGAGACCCAGTACTTC.